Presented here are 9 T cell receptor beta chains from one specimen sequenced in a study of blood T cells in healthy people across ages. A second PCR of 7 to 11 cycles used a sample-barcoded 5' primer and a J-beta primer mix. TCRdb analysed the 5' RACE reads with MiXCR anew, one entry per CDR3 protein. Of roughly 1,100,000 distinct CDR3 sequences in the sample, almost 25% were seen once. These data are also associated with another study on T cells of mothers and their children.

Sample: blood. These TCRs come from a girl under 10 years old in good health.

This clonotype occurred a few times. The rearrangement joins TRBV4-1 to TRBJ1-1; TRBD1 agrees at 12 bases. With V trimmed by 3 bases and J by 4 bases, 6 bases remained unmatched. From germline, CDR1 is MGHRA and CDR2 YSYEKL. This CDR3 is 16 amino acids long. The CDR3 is CASSQGQGAWGTEAFF. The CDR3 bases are TGCGCCAGCAGCCAGGGACAGGGGGCCTGGGGCACTGAAGCTTTCTTT.

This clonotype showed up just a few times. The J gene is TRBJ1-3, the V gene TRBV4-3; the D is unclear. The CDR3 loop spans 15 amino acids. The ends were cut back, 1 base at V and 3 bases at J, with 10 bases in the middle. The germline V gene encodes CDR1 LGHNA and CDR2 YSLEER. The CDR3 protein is CASSQASISGNTIYF. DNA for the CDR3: TGCGCCAGCAGCCAAGCTTCAATCAGTGGAAACACCATATATTTT.

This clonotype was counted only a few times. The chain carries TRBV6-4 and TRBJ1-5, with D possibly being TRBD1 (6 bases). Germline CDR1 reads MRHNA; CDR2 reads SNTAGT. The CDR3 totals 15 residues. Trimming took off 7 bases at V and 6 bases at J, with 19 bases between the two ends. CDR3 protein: CASTPEPGAGQPQHF. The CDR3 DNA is TGTGCCAGCACCCCTGAACCGGGGGCGGGTCAGCCCCAGCATTTT.

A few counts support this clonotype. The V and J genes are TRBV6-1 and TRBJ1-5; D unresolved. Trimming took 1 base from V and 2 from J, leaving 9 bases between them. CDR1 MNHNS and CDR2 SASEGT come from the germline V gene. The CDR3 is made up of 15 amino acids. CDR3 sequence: CASSEEGGGNQPQHF. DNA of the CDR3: TGTGCCAGCAGTGAAGAGGGAGGAGGCAATCAGCCCCAGCATTTT.

The CDR3 spells CSVESSGTYEQYF. The CDR3 nucleotides read TGCAGCGTTGAATCTAGCGGTACCTACGAGCAGTACTTC. The chain joins TRBV29-1 to TRBJ2-7, with 7 positions matching TRBD2. The CDR3 loop spans 13 amino acids. Germline V gene data show CDR1 as SQVTM and CDR2 as ANQGSEA. V gave up 2 bases and J gave up 2 bases; unmatched junction bases: 3.

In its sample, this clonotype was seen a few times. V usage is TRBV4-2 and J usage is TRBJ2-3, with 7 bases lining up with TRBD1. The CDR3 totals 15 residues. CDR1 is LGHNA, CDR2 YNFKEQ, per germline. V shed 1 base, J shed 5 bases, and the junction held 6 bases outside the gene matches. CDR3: CASSQGGGLGDTQYF. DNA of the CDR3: TGTGCCAGCAGCCAAGGAGGGGGCCTTGGAGATACGCAGTATTTT.

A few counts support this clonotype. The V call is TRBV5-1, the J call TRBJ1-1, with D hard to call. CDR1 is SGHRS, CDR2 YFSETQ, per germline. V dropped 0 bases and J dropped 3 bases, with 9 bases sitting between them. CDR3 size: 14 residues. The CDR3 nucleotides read TGCGCCAGCAGCTTGGTGGAGCAGCACACTGAAGCTTTCTTT. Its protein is CASSLVEQHTEAFF.

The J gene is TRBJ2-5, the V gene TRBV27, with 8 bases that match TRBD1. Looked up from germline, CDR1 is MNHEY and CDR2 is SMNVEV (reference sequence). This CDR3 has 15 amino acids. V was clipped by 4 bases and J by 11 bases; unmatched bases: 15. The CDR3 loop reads CASSSWATGVGEQYF. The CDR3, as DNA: TGTGCCAGCAGTTCGTGGGCGACAGGGGTCGGGGAGCAGTACTTC.

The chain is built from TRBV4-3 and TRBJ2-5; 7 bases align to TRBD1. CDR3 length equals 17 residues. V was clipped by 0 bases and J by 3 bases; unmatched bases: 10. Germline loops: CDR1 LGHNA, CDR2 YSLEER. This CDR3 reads CASSQDVSLGGKETQYF. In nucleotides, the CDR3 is TGCGCCAGCAGCCAAGATGTTAGCTTAGGGGGCAAAGAGACCCAGTACTTC.